Listed below are T cell receptor beta chains from one sample, sequenced in a study of cytomegalovirus exposure and HLA in healthy donors. Clones were sequenced by immunoSEQ multiplex PCR, and TCRdb holds only the in-frame ones, with some missing. Among approximately 190,000 clones listed, 60% to 80% were seen once. Sequencing was carried out using PBMCs. The source is a woman under 40 in good health and CMV-seropositive. The CDR3 runs from the conserved cysteine through the conserved F or W. A D gene is named only where the DNA matches it firmly. The size of a clone is reported for some rows only, either as once, few or many, or as a class for expanded clones.

v_call: TRBV7-5
d_call: .
j_call: TRBJ2-3
clone_size: few
cdr3_aa: CARSLAPAGEADTQYF
cdr3_nt: TGTGCCAGAAGCTTAGCCCCAGCGGGAGAGGCAGATACGCAGTATTTT

v_call: TRBV7-3
d_call: TRBD2
j_call: TRBJ2-2
clone_size: .
cdr3_aa: CASSLASGRTGELFF
cdr3_nt: TGTGCCAGCAGCTTAGCTAGCGGGAGAACCGGGGAGCTGTTTTTT

v_call: TRBV4-2
d_call: .
j_call: TRBJ1-1
clone_size: few
cdr3_aa: CASSQAVHPNTEAFF
cdr3_nt: TGTGCCAGCAGCCAAGCGGTCCACCCGAACACTGAAGCTTTCTTT

v_call: TRBV6-1
d_call: .
j_call: TRBJ2-7
clone_size: .
cdr3_aa: CASSVTGTAEQYF
cdr3_nt: TGTGCCAGCAGCGTTACCGGGACTGCCGAGCAGTACTTC

v_call: TRBV5-4
d_call: .
j_call: TRBJ1-1
clone_size: few
cdr3_aa: CASSRDRNTEAFF
cdr3_nt: TGTGCCAGCAGCAGAGACAGGAACACTGAAGCTTTCTTT

v_call: TRBV18
d_call: .
j_call: TRBJ1-3
clone_size: .
cdr3_aa: CASSLGLLSSGNTIYF
cdr3_nt: TGTGCCAGCTCACTCGGACTTCTGAGCTCTGGAAACACCATATATTTT

v_call: TRBV5-1
d_call: TRBD1
j_call: TRBJ2-2
clone_size: .
cdr3_aa: CASSGQGTGELFF
cdr3_nt: TGCGCCAGCAGCGGACAGGGGACCGGGGAGCTGTTTTTT

v_call: TRBV14
d_call: TRBD1
j_call: TRBJ1-4
clone_size: .
cdr3_aa: CASSQDVLGQGREKLFF
cdr3_nt: TGTGCCAGCAGCCAAGATGTATTAGGACAGGGACGCGAAAAACTGTTTTTT

v_call: TRBV19
d_call: .
j_call: TRBJ2-3
clone_size: .
cdr3_aa: CASSIGRGTDTQYF
cdr3_nt: TGTGCCAGTAGTATCGGCCGGGGCACAGATACGCAGTATTTT

v_call: TRBV28
d_call: TRBD1
j_call: TRBJ1-3
clone_size: .
cdr3_aa: CASSPRQGAVGNTIYF
cdr3_nt: TGTGCCAGCAGTCCCAGACAGGGGGCGGTTGGAAACACCATATATTTT

v_call: TRBV18
d_call: TRBD1
j_call: TRBJ2-1
clone_size: once
cdr3_aa: CASCYYRGPNEQFF
cdr3_nt: TGTGCCAGCTGCTATTACAGGGGTCCCAATGAGCAGTTCTTC

v_call: TRBV15
d_call: .
j_call: TRBJ2-7
clone_size: few
cdr3_aa: CATSRVHRDGVYEQYF
cdr3_nt: TGTGCCACCAGCAGAGTCCACAGGGACGGAGTCTACGAGCAGTACTTC

v_call: TRBV6-5
d_call: TRBD2
j_call: TRBJ2-7
clone_size: .
cdr3_aa: CASSYMTSGVYEQYF
cdr3_nt: TGTGCCAGCAGTTACATGACTAGCGGGGTTTACGAGCAGTACTTC

v_call: TRBV5-1
d_call: .
j_call: TRBJ2-3
clone_size: .
cdr3_aa: CASSLDRGTDTQYF
cdr3_nt: TGCGCCAGCAGCTTGGACAGGGGCACAGATACGCAGTATTTT

v_call: TRBV20-1
d_call: .
j_call: TRBJ2-7
clone_size: .
cdr3_aa: CSARPQNEQYF
cdr3_nt: TGCAGTGCTAGACCACAGAACGAGCAGTACTTC

v_call: TRBV30
d_call: .
j_call: TRBJ2-7
clone_size: .
cdr3_aa: CAWSVGQPYEQYF
cdr3_nt: TGTGCCTGGAGTGTGGGGCAGCCCTACGAGCAGTACTTC

v_call: TRBV28
d_call: .
j_call: TRBJ2-5
clone_size: .
cdr3_aa: CASSPPGLRRGTQYF
cdr3_nt: TGTGCCAGCAGTCCCCCGGGACTCAGAAGAGGGACCCAGTACTTC

v_call: TRBV2
d_call: TRBD1
j_call: TRBJ2-1
clone_size: .
cdr3_aa: CASKDRANNEQFF
cdr3_nt: TGTGCCAGCAAGGACAGGGCTAACAATGAGCAGTTCTTC

v_call: TRBV5-1
d_call: TRBD2
j_call: TRBJ2-7
clone_size: .
cdr3_aa: CASSGTTIVAGFPYEQYF
cdr3_nt: TGCGCCAGCAGCGGGACGACTATTGTAGCGGGCTTCCCCTACGAGCAGTACTTC

v_call: TRBV2
d_call: TRBD1
j_call: TRBJ1-1
clone_size: few
cdr3_aa: CASRAGQGANTEAFF
cdr3_nt: TGTGCCAGCAGGGCCGGACAGGGGGCTAACACTGAAGCTTTCTTT

v_call: TRBV7-2
d_call: .
j_call: TRBJ2-3
clone_size: .
cdr3_aa: CASSPSARTDTQYF
cdr3_nt: TGTGCCAGCAGCCCTAGTGCCCGCACAGATACGCAGTATTTT

v_call: TRBV7-2
d_call: TRBD2
j_call: TRBJ2-5
clone_size: .
cdr3_aa: CASSLTSGGETQYF
cdr3_nt: TGTGCCAGCAGCTTGACTAGCGGAGGGGAGACCCAGTACTTC

v_call: TRBV4-1
d_call: .
j_call: TRBJ1-1
clone_size: .
cdr3_aa: CASSQGPGQGNTEAFF
cdr3_nt: TGCGCCAGCAGCCAAGGTCCTGGGCAGGGTAACACTGAAGCTTTCTTT

v_call: TRBV2
d_call: TRBD2
j_call: TRBJ2-4
clone_size: .
cdr3_aa: CASTWTSEAIQYF
cdr3_nt: TGTGCCAGCACCTGGACTAGCGAAGCCATTCAGTACTTC

v_call: TRBV6-1
d_call: .
j_call: TRBJ2-1
clone_size: few
cdr3_aa: CASSTLPRGNEQFF
cdr3_nt: TGTGCCAGCAGCACACTCCCCCGGGGGAATGAGCAGTTCTTC

v_call: TRBV30
d_call: .
j_call: TRBJ2-3
clone_size: few
cdr3_aa: CAWSLGGGEGDTQYF
cdr3_nt: TGTGCCTGGAGTTTGGGAGGGGGGGAAGGAGATACGCAGTATTTT

v_call: TRBV20-1
d_call: .
j_call: TRBJ1-1
clone_size: .
cdr3_aa: CSARRTEAFF
cdr3_nt: TGCAGTGCTAGACGCACTGAAGCTTTCTTT

v_call: TRBV9
d_call: TRBD2
j_call: TRBJ2-3
clone_size: .
cdr3_aa: CASTLGLAVPPHTDTQYF
cdr3_nt: TGTGCCAGCACCCTGGGACTAGCCGTTCCCCCTCACACAGATACGCAGTATTTT

v_call: TRBV5-5
d_call: TRBD1
j_call: TRBJ1-2
clone_size: .
cdr3_aa: CASSPDGQGGLDGYTF
cdr3_nt: TGTGCCAGCAGCCCAGACGGACAGGGGGGCTTAGATGGCTACACCTTC

v_call: TRBV5-1
d_call: .
j_call: TRBJ1-5
clone_size: .
cdr3_aa: CASSLQGFGQPQHF
cdr3_nt: TGCGCCAGCAGCTTACAGGGCTTTGGGCAGCCCCAGCATTTT

v_call: TRBV4-3
d_call: .
j_call: TRBJ2-7
clone_size: few
cdr3_aa: CASTPRGSRYEQYF
cdr3_nt: TGCGCCAGCACCCCCCGGGGGTCACGCTACGAGCAGTACTTC

v_call: TRBV11-2
d_call: TRBD2
j_call: TRBJ2-1
clone_size: few
cdr3_aa: CASILLAGGPDSYNEQFF
cdr3_nt: TGTGCCAGCATCTTACTAGCGGGGGGGCCCGACTCCTACAATGAGCAGTTCTTC